The T cell receptor (beta chain) under discussion was sequenced for a study of T cell responses to AZD1222 COVID-19 vaccine. Looking at the study overall: Second-dose intervals of approximately 4 or approximately 12 weeks were pooled. General study points: Donors in the cohort were predominantly white British and more often female, and clonal diversity was possibly underestimated. Elevations in Spike-specific TCR breadth and depth followed administration of two AZD1222 doses.

The ends lost 4 bases at V and 1 base at J; junction bases unmatched: 5. The CDR3 consists of 15 residues. Germline assignment: CDR1 SGHDN and CDR2 FVKESK. Comments on this clone: The antigen is undetermined.

Using immunoSEQ multiplex PCR, the repertoire was profiled, and TCRdb retains in-frame clones only, with some absent. The table records about 120,000 clones, around 89% of them present only once. The receptor comes from an adult in good health. The V and J genes are TRBV14 and TRBJ1-2; 8 bases line up with TRBD1. Sequences were derived from peripheral blood, sampled on day 0 of AZD1222 vaccination. CDR3 DNA sequence: TGTGCCAGCAGCCTCGGACAGGGAATTAACTATGGCTACACCTTC. This sequence encodes CASSLGQGINYGYTF.